This entry lists 9 T cell receptor beta chains sequenced from one sample in a study of graft-versus-host responses after intestinal transplantation. The data were produced by immunoSEQ multiplex PCR, yet TCRdb's version contains in-frame clones alone and is incomplete. The sample carries 20,000 to 25,000 clones, around 94% recorded once. The sample was PBMCs, taken 156 days after intestinal transplant. These receptor sequences come from a human patient who received an intestinal transplant, so some T cells may come from the graft donor.

J is TRBJ2-7 and V is TRBV5-1, with TRBD1 matching 9 bases. V was pared by 4 bases and J by 6 bases, with 11 bases of the junction left unmatched. Germline CDR1 reads SGHRS; CDR2 reads YFSETQ. CDR3 size: 15 residues. The CDR3 region is CASSPLGQGTREQYF. The CDR3 nucleotides read TGCGCCAGCAGCCCCCTGGGACAGGGCACCCGCGAGCAGTACTTC.

The chain joins TRBV6-1 to TRBJ2-3; the D gene is possibly TRBD2 (5 bases). From germline, CDR1 is MNHNS and CDR2 SASEGT. The V end lost 7 bases, the J end lost 5 bases, and 13 bases lay between the germline ends. The CDR3 contains 13 residues. The DNA for the CDR3 is TGTGCCAGCACGGGCGGGCCCATAGATACGCAGTATTTT. This encodes CASTGGPIDTQYF.

V gene TRBV6-7 combines with J gene TRBJ1-5, with a possible D match to TRBD1 (5 bases). TRBV6-7 is reported as an ORF; its role is uncertain. The ends were cut back, 0 bases at V and 0 bases at J, with 9 bases in the middle. This CDR3 has 16 amino acids. The CDR3 protein is CASSYSRTHSNQPQHF. In DNA, the CDR3 is TGTGCCAGCAGTTACTCGCGGACACATAGCAATCAGCCCCAGCATTTT.

This chain uses TRBV30 with TRBJ2-7, with 7 bases lining up with TRBD2. Germline-derived CDR1 and CDR2 are GTSNPN and SVGIG (reference sequence). V shed 4 bases and J 3 bases; nucleotides not matched to a gene: 3. This CDR3 is 12 amino acids long. CDR3 sequence reads: CAWNGGSYEQYF. The CDR3 region has the DNA TGTGCCTGGAATGGCGGGAGCTACGAGCAGTACTTC.

This chain uses TRBV28 with TRBJ1-1, with unresolved D. CDR3 length equals 12 residues. The V and J ends lost 3 bases and 6 bases respectively, with 8 bases between them. Germline CDR1 reads MDHEN; CDR2 reads SYDVKM. CDR3: CASSFTGAEAFF. CDR3 nucleotides: TGTGCCAGCAGTTTTACCGGGGCTGAAGCTTTCTTT.

Remarks on this clone: The sample carries other DNA sequences with the same CDR3. This chain links TRBV27 with TRBJ2-1; no reliable D call. Between the trimmed V and J ends, which lost 0 bases and 3 bases, there was a span of 6 bases. CDR1 MNHEY and CDR2 SMNVEV come from the germline V gene (reference sequence). The length of the CDR3 is 14 residues. The CDR3 reads CASSLSGDYNEQFF. Here the CDR3 DNA reads TGTGCCAGCAGTTTATCGGGCGACTACAATGAGCAGTTCTTC.

This chain uses TRBV28 with TRBJ1-4, with TRBD1 matching 7 bases. This CDR3 has 19 amino acids. V lost 10 bases, J lost 5 bases, and 25 bases stayed unmatched. From germline, CDR1 is MDHEN and CDR2 SYDVKM. CDR3 region: CAIPNRGDREGEANEKLFF. In DNA, the CDR3 is TGTGCCATCCCCAACCGGGGGGACAGAGAAGGGGAAGCGAATGAAAAACTGTTTTTT.

This clone appeared a single time. The rearrangement uses TRBV7-8 and TRBJ1-4, with D possibly matching TRBD1 (5 bases). This CDR3 region has 15 residues. Germline V gives CDR1 SGHVS, CDR2 FQNEAQ. V lost 5 bases to trimming and J lost 6 bases, with 16 bases between them. The CDR3 nucleotides are TGTGCCAGCAGCAGACAGCCTCAGTTGGATGAAAAACTGTTTTTT. Translated: CASSRQPQLDEKLFF.

The chain uses TRBV27 and TRBJ1-5; no clear D. CDR3 size: 14 residues. V was pared by 3 bases and J by 6 bases, with 12 bases between. Looked up from germline, CDR1 is MNHEY and CDR2 is SMNVEV (reference sequence). CDR3 in amino acids: CASSFAGGGQPQHF. The CDR3 DNA sequence: TGTGCCAGCAGTTTTGCAGGTGGCGGTCAGCCCCAGCATTTT.